This T cell receptor (beta chain) was captured by sequencing in a study of Graves' ophthalmopathy and Graves' hyperthyroidism. Study results and limitations: Blood also held most thyroid clonotypes expanded above 0.001 frequency. With more than 60% sensitivity and more than 72% specificity, the model predicted ophthalmopathy progression.

In regard to this clonotype: No antigen is known for it.

With 6 bases removed from V and 0 bases from J, the gap between germline ends came to 12 bases. The CDR3 consists of 15 residues. The V gene's germline CDR1 is MGHDK and CDR2 SYGVNS. As diagnostic evidence, clinical symptoms, serum thyroxine, TRAb, thyroid ultrasound and orbital computed tomography were relied upon. Someone took the PBMCs out of approximately 9 ml of fresh peripheral blood. RNA transcripts were the source from which TCR beta CDR3 regions were amplified. Second-round multiplex PCR followed a first-round RT-PCR using HTBI primers. TCRdb re-called the multiplex PCR reads through MiXCR, storing one row per CDR3 protein. The repertoire holds 200,000 to 250,000 distinct CDR3 sequences, around 50% seen once, with more than 45% in the top ten.

This sequence originates from an adult man with Graves' ophthalmopathy. The rearrangement uses TRBV25-1 and TRBJ1-3; weak D call: TRBD1 (6 bases). Specimen: peripheral blood. CDR3 sequence: CASRPSTGSGNTIYF. The CDR3 coding sequence is TGTGCCAGCAGACCATCGACAGGCTCTGGAAACACCATATATTTT.